This T cell receptor beta chain appears in the sequencing data of a study of cytomegalovirus exposure and HLA in healthy donors. Overall study: The roughly 120 validation repertoires matched the 500 to 750 first-cohort repertoires in platform, a later analysis reported.

The CDR3 runs to 18 residues. Germline-derived CDR1 and CDR2 are SGHDT and YYEEEE. Trimming shortened V by 1 base and J by 1 base, and 20 bases separated the two germline ends. Only in-frame clones appear in the TCRdb table, and some are missing; sequencing was by immunoSEQ multiplex PCR. Of over 150,000 clones listed, roughly 84% are singletons. The sequencing sample was made of PBMCs. This chain connects TRBV5-6 to TRBJ1-1; no reliable D call. The source of this sequence is a woman aged 18 to 35 in good health and CMV-seropositive. The CDR3 region is CASSLRRSIARENTEAFF. For the CDR3, the DNA is TGTGCCAGCAGCTTGCGGAGGTCGATTGCTCGGGAGAACACTGAAGCTTTCTTT.